This T cell receptor (beta chain) emerged from a study of blood T cell repertoires in COVID-19. Background on the study: The origin of the acute and convalescent COVID-19 samples was the United States, Italy and Spain. T cells, B-cell-depleted T cells, or PBMCs supplied cDNA or gDNA.

V was clipped by 1 base and J by 5 bases, with 8 bases between them. There are 13 residues in the CDR3. Germline CDR1 SGHTA, CDR2 FQGNSA. Original handling: Nucleated cell counts were estimated from reference gene primer amplification. TCRdb keeps only in-frame clones here, not all; method: immunoSEQ multiplex PCR. V and J calls plus clone size are reproduced from that table; the DNA served to infer D and trimming. The sample holds some 190,000 clones, 85% to 90% seen once. Sequencing input: peripheral blood. The chain combines TRBV7-2 with TRBJ1-2; D call uncertain. The source is a man between 18 and 29 years old with active or convalescent COVID-19. In DNA, the CDR3 is TGTGCCAGCAGCTTAGACCCCAGATATGGCTACACCTTC. It specifies CASSLDPRYGYTF.